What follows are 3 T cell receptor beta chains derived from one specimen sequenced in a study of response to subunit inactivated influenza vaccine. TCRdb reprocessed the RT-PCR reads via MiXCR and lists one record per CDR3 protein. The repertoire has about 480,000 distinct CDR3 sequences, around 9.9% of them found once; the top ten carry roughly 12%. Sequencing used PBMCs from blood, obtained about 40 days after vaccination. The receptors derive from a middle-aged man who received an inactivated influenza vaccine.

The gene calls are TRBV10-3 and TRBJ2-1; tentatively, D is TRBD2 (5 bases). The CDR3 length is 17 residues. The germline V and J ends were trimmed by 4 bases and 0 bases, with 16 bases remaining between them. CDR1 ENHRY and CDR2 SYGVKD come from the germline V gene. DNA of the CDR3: TGTGCCATCAGTGGAAGTGAGGGCCAAAGCTCCTACAATGAGCAGTTCTTC. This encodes CAISGSEGQSSYNEQFF.

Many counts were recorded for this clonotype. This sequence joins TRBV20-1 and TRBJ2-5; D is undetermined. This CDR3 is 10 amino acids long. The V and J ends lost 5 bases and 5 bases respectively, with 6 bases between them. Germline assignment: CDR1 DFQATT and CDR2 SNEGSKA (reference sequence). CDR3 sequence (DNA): TGCAGTGCTGAACGGGAGACCCAGTACTTC. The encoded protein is CSAERETQYF.

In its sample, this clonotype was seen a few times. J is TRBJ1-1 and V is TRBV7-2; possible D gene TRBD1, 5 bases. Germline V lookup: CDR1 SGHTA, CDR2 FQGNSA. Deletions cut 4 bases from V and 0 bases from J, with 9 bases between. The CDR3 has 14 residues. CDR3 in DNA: TGTGCCAGCAGCTGGGGAGGGGTGAACACTGAAGCTTTCTTT. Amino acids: CASSWGGVNTEAFF.